This note documents a single T cell receptor (beta chain) sequence. Antigen: not known. This CDR3 is built from 17 residues. The ends were cut back, 1 base at V and 2 bases at J, with 12 bases in the middle. The V gene's germline CDR1 is SEHNR and CDR2 FQNEAQ (reference sequence). Naive CD8 populations comprised CD45RO-negative cells positively selected for CCR7, excluding terminally differentiated effector memory CD45RA+ cells. This sample is part of a study of shared clonotypes between healthy human individuals. General study findings and limits: Generation probabilities were higher for clonotypes shared across all four sorted-subset donors than for unshared ones.

Sorted-subset replicate PCR reactions contained 150 to 200 ng DNA, corresponding to tens of thousands of T cell genomes. TCRdb's table, derived via immunoSEQ multiplex PCR, lists solely in-frame clones and lacks some. Of approximately 810,000 clones listed, 92% were seen once; the top ten hold around 24%. The V call is TRBV7-9, the J call TRBJ2-6; D is undetermined. The sequenced material came from naive CD8+ T cells sorted from blood. The sequence came from a man aged 25-40 years in good health. The CDR3 nucleotides read TGTGCCAGCAGCTTAGGTCCCCCCAATACTGGGGCCAACGTCCTGACTTTC. This gives the protein CASSLGPPNTGANVLTF.